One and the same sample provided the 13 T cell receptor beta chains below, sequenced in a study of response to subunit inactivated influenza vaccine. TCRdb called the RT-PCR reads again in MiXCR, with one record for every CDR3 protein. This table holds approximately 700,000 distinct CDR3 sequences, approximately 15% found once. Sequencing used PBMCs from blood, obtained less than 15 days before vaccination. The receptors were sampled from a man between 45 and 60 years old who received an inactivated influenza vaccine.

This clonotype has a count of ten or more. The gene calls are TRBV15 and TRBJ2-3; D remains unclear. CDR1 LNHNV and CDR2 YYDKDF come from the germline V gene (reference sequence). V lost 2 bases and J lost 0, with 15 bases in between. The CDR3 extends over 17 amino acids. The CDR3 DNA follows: TGTGCCACCAGCAGAAGATCTGTATATTCTAGCACAGATACGCAGTATTTT. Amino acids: CATSRRSVYSSTDTQYF. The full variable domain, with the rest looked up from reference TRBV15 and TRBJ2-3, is DAMVIQNPRYQVTQFGKPVTLSCSQTLNHNVMYWYQQKSSQAPKLLFHYYDKDFNNEADTPDNFQSRRPNTSFCFLDIRSPGLGDTAMYLCATSRRSVYSSTDTQYFGPGTRLTVL.

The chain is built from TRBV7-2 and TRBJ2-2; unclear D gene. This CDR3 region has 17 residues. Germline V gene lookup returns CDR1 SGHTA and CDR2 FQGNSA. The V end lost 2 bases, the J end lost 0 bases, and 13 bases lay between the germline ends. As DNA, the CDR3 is TGTGCCAGCAGCTTAAGTGATTTTTCAGCGAACACCGGGGAGCTGTTTTTT. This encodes CASSLSDFSANTGELFF.

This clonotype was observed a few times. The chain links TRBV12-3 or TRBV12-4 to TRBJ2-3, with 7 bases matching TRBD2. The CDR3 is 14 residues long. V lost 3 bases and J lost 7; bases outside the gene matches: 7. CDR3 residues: CASSLGEGANTQYF. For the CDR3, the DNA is TGTGCCAGCAGTTTGGGGGAGGGCGCGAATACGCAGTATTTT.

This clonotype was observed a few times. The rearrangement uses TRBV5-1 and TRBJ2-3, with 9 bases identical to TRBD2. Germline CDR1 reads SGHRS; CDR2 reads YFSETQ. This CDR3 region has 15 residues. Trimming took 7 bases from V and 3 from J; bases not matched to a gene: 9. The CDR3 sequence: CASSGLAQGTDTQYF. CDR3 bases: TGCGCCAGCTCAGGACTAGCGCAGGGAACAGATACGCAGTATTTT.

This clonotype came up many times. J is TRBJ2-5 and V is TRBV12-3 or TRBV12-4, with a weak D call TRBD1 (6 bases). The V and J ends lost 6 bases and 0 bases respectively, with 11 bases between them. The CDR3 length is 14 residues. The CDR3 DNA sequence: TGTGCCAGCAGCTATGACAGGAACCAAGAGACCCAGTACTTC. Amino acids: CASSYDRNQETQYF.

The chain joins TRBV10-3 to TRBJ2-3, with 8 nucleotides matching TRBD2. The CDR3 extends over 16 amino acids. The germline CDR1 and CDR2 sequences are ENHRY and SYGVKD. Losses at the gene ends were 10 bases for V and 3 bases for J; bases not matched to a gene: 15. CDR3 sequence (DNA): TGTGCCAACCTCCAGTCGTCTAGCGGGTTTACAGATACGCAGTATTTT. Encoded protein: CANLQSSSGFTDTQYF.

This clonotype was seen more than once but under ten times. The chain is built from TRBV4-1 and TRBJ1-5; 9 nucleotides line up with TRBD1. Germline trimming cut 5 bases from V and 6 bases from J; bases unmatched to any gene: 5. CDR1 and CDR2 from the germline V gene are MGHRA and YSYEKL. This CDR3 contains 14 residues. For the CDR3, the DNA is TGCGCCAGCAGCTGGACAGGGGAGGTTCAGCCCCAGCATTTT. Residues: CASSWTGEVQPQHF.

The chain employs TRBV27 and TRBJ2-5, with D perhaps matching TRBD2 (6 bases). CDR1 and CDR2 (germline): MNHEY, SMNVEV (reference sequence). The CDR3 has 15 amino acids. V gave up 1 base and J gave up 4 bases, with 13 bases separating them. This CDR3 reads CASSLWGRSTETQYF. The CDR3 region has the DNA TGTGCCAGCAGTTTATGGGGGAGGTCTACAGAGACCCAGTACTTC.

CDR3 amino acids: CASSSATGSGSPLHF. The CDR3 region has the DNA TGTGCCAGCAGCTCGGCGACAGGGTCGGGTTCACCCCTCCACTTT. The rearrangement joins TRBV7-9 to TRBJ1-6; 7 positions match TRBD1. This CDR3 is 15 amino acids long. CDR1 SEHNR and CDR2 FQNEAQ come from the germline V gene (reference sequence). V trimming: 4 bases; J trimming: 9 bases; junction bases outside the gene matches: 9.

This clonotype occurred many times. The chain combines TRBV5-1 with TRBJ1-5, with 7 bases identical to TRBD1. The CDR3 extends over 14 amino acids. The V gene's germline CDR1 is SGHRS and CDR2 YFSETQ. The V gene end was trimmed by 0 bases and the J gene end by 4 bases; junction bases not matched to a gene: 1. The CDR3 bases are TGCGCCAGCAGCTTGGGGGACAGAAATCAGCCCCAGCATTTT. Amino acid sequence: CASSLGDRNQPQHF.

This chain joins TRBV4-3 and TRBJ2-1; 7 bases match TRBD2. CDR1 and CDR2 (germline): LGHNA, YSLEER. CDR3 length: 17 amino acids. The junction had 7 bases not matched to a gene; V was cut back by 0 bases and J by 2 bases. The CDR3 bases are TGCGCCAGCAGCCAAGATAGTTCCGGGAGGCCCTACAATGAGCAGTTCTTC. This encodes CASSQDSSGRPYNEQFF.

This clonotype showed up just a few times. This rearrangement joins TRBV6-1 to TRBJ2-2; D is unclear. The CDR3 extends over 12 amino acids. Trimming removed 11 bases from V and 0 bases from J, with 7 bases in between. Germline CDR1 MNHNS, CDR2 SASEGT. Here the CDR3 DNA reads TGTGCCTCCTTCTCGAACACCGGGGAGCTGTTTTTT. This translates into CASFSNTGELFF.

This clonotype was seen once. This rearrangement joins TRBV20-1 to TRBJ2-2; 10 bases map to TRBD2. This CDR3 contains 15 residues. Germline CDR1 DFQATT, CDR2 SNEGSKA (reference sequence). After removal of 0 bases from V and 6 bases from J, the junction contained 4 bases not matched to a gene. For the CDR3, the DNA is TGCAGTGCTAGAGACCCTAGCGGGGGTCCCGGGGAGCTGTTTTTT. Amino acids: CSARDPSGGPGELFF.